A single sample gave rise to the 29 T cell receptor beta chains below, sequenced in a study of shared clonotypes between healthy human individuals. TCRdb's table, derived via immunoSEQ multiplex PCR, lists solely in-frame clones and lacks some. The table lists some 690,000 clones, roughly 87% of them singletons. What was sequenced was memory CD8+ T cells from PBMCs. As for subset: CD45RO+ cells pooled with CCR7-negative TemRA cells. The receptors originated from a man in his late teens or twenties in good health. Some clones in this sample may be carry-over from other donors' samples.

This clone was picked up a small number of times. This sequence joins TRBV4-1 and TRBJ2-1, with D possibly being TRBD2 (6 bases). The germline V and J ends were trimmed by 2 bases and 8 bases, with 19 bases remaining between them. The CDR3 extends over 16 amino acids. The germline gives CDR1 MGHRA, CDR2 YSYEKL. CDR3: CASSQMGTGKTDEQFF. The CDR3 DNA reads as TGCGCCAGCAGCCAAATGGGGACTGGAAAGACCGATGAGCAGTTCTTC.

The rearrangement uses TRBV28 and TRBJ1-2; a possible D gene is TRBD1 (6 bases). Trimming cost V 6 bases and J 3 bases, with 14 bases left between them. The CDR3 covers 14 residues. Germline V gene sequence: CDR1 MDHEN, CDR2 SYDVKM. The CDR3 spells CASSGTSKHYGYTF. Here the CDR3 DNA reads TGTGCCAGCAGCGGGACAAGCAAGCACTATGGCTACACCTTC.

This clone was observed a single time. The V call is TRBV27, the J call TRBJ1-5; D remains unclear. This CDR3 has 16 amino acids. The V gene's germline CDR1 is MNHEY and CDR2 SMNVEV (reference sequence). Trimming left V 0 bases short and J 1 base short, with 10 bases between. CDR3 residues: CASSLSNMGSNQPQHF. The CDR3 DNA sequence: TGTGCCAGCAGTTTATCAAACATGGGGAGCAATCAGCCCCAGCATTTT.

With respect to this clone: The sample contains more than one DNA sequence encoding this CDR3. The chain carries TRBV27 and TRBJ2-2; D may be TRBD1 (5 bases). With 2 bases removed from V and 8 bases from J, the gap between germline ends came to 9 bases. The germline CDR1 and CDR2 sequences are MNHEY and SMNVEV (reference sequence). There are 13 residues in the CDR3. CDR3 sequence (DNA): TGTGCCAGCAGTTTAACCAGGGCTGGGGAGCTGTTTTTT. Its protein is CASSLTRAGELFF.

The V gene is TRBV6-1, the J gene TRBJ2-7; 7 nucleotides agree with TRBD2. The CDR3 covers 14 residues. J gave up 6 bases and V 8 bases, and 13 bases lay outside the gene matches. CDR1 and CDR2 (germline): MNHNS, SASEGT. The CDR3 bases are TGTGCCAGCGCTATGCCGTGGACTAGTGGCGAGCAGTACTTC. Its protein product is CASAMPWTSGEQYF.

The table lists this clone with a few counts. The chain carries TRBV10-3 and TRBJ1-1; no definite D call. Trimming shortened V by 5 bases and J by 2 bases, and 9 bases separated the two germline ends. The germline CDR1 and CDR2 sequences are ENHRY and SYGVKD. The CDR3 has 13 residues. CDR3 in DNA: TGTGCCATCAGTTGGGAGGTCAACACTGAAGCTTTCTTT. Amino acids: CAISWEVNTEAFF.

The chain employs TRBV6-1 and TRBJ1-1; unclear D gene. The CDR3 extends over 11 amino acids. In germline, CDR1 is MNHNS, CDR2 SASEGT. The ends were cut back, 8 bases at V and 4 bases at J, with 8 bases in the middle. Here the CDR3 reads CASGRPTEAFF. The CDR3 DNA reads TGTGCCAGCGGTAGGCCCACTGAAGCTTTCTTT.

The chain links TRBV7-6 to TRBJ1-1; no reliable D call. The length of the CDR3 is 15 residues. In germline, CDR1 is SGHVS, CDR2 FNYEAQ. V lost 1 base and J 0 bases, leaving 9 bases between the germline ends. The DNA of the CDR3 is TGTGCCAGCAGCTTAGGGCAGGCCATGAACACTGAAGCTTTCTTT. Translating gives CASSLGQAMNTEAFF.

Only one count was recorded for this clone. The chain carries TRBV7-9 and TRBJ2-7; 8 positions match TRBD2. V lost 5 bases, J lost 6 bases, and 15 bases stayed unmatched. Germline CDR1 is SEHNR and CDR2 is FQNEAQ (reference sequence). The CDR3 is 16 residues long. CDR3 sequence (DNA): TGTGCCAGCAGCCCTCTCGGGCGGGAGGCAGTCTCCGAGCAGTACTTC. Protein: CASSPLGREAVSEQYF.

The CDR3 spells CASSLQQGADAFF. The CDR3 DNA reads TGTGCCAGCAGTTTACAGCAGGGGGCAGATGCTTTCTTT. V gene TRBV28 combines with J gene TRBJ1-1, with 8 nucleotides matching TRBD1. The CDR3 runs to 13 residues. Per germline, CDR1 MDHEN and CDR2 SYDVKM. The junction had 7 bases not matched to a gene; V was cut back by 2 bases and J by 11 bases.

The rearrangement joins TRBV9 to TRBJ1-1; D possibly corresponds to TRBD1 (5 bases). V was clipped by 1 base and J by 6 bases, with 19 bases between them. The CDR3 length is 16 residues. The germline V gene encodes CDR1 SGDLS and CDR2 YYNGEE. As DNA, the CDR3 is TGTGCCAGCAGCGTATACGATGGGGTGGGACGCTCTGAAGCTTTCTTT. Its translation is CASSVYDGVGRSEAFF.

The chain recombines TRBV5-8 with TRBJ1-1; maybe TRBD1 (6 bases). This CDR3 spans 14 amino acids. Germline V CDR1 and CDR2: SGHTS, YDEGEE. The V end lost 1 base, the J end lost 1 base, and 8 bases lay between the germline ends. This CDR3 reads CASSLTGWNTEAFF. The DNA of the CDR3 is TGTGCCAGCAGCTTGACAGGGTGGAACACTGAAGCTTTCTTT. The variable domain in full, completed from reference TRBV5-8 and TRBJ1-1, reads EAGVTQSPTHLIKTRGQQATLRCSPISGHTSVYWYQQALGLGLQFLLWYDEGEERNRGNFPPRFSGRQFPNYSSELNVNALELEDSALYLCASSLTGWNTEAFFGQGTRLTVV.

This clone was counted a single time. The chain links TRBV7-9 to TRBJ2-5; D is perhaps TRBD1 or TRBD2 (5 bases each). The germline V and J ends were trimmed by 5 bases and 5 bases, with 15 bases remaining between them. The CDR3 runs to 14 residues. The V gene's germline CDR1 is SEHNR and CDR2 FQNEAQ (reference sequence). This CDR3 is CASSIGTDRETQYF. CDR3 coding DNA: TGTGCCAGCAGCATTGGGACGGATAGGGAGACCCAGTACTTC.

CDR3 DNA: TGTGCCAGCAGCCCAGCCCCGGGACCGAACTATGGCTACACCTTC. This gives the protein CASSPAPGPNYGYTF. This sequence joins TRBV27 and TRBJ1-2; a possible D gene is TRBD1 (5 bases). The V gene's germline CDR1 is MNHEY and CDR2 SMNVEV (reference sequence). The CDR3 has 15 amino acids. The V end lost 6 bases, the J end lost 2 bases, and 16 bases lay between the germline ends.

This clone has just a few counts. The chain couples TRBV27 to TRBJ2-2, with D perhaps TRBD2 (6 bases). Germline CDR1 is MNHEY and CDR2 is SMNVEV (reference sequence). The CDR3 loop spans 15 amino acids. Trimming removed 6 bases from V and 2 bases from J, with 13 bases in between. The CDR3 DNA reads TGTGCCAGCAGGGCAGGGACTGTCAACACCGGGGAGCTGTTTTTT. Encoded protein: CASRAGTVNTGELFF.

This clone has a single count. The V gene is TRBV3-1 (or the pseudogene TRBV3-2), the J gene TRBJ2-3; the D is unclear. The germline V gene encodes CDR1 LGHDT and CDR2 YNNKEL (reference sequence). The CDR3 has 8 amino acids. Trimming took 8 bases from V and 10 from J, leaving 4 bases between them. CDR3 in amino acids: CASDPQYF. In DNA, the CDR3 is TGTGCCAGCGACCCGCAGTATTTT.

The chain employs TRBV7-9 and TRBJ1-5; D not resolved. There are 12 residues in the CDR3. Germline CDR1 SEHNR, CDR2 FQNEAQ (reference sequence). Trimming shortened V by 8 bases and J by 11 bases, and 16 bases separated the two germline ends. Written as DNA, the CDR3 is TGTGCCAGCTCGCGAGAAGGCGGGTCCCAGCATTTT. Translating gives CASSREGGSQHF.

This CDR3 reads CASSHPGSGKGNEQFF. CDR3 nucleotides: TGTGCCAGCAGCCATCCAGGGAGCGGGAAGGGTAATGAGCAGTTCTTC. V is TRBV11-2 and J is TRBJ2-1; TRBD2 agrees at 7 bases. V lost 5 bases to trimming and J lost 7 bases; unmatched junction nucleotides: 14. CDR1 and CDR2 (germline): SGHAT, FQNNGV. CDR3 length: 16 amino acids.

CDR3 coding DNA: TGTGCCACCAGCTCCGACGGTGAGAGGGAAAAACTGTTTTTT. Residues: CATSSDGEREKLFF. The rearrangement uses TRBV15 and TRBJ1-4; D remains ambiguous. This CDR3 has 14 amino acids. The germline gives CDR1 LNHNV, CDR2 YYDKDF (reference sequence). V was clipped by 5 bases and J by 8 bases, with 15 bases between them.

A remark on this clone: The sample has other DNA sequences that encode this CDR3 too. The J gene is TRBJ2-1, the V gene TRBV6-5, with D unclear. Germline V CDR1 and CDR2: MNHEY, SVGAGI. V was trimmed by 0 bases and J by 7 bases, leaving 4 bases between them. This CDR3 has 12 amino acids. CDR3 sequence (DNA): TGTGCCAGCAGTTACTCGAGGAATGAGCAGTTCTTC. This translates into CASSYSRNEQFF.

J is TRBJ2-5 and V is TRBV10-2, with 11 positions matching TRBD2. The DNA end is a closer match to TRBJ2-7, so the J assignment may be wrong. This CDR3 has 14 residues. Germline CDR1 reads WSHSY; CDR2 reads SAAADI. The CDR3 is CASSELAGAYEQYF. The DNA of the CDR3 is TGCGCCAGCAGTGAACTAGCGGGGGCCTACGAGCAGTACTTC.

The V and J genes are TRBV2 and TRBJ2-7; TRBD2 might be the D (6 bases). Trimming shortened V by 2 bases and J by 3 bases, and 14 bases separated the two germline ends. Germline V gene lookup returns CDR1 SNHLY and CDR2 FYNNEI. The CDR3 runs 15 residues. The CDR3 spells CASSESVGLLYEQYF. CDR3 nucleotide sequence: TGTGCCAGCAGTGAATCGGTGGGACTGCTCTACGAGCAGTACTTC.

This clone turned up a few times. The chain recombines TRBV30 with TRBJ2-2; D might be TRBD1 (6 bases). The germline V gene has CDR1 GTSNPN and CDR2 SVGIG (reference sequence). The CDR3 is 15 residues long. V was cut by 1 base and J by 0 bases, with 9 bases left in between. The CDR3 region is CAWSGTGTNTGELFF. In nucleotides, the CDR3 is TGTGCCTGGAGTGGCACAGGGACGAACACCGGGGAGCTGTTTTTT.

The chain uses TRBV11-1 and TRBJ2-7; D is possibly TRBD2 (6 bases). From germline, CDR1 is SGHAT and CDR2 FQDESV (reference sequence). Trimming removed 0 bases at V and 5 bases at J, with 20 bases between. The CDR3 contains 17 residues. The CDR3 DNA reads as TGTGCCAGCAGCTTAGCCCAGCGGGCAATTGTGTCTAACGAGCAGTACTTC. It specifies CASSLAQRAIVSNEQYF. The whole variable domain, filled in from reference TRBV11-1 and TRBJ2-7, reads EAEVAQSPRYKITEKSQAVAFWCDPISGHATLYWYRQILGQGPELLVQFQDESVVDDSQLPKDRFSAERLKGVDSTLKIQPAELGDSAMYLCASSLAQRAIVSNEQYFGPGTRLTVT.

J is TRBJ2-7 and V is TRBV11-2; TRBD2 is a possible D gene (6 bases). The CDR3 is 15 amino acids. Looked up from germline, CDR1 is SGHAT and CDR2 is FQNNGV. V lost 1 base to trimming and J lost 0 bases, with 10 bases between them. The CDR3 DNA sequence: TGTGCCAGCAGCTTAGTCCGGGACTTCTCCTACGAGCAGTACTTC. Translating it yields CASSLVRDFSYEQYF.

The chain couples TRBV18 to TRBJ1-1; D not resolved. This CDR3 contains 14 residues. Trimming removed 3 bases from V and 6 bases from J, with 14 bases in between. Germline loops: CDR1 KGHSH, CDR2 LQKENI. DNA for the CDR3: TGTGCCAGCTCACCGAGCCGGTTGGATTCTGAAGCTTTCTTT. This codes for CASSPSRLDSEAFF. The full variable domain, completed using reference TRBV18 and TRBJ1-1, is NAGVMQNPRHLVRRRGQEARLRCSPMKGHSHVYWYRQLPEEGLKFMVYLQKENIIDESGMPKERFSAEFPKEGPSILRIQQVVRGDSAAYFCASSPSRLDSEAFFGQGTRLTVV.

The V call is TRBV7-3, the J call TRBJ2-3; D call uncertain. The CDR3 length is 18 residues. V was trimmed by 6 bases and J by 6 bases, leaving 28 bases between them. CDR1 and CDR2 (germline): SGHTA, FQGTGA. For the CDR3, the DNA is TGTGCCAGCAGAAAACCCGGAGTGGGCTCACAAGAAGGGGATACGCAGTATTTT. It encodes CASRKPGVGSQEGDTQYF.

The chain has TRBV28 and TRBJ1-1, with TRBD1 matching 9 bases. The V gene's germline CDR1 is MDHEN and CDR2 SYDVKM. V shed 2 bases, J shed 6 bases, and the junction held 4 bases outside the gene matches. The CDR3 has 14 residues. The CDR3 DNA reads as TGTGCCAGCAGTTTAGAGGGACAGGGAGCTGAAGCTTTCTTT. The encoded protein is CASSLEGQGAEAFF.

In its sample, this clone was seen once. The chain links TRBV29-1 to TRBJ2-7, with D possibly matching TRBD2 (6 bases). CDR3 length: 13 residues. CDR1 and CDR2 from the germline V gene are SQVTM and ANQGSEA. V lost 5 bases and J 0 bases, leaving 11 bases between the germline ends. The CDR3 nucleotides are TGCAGCGTTCACTTAGCGGACTCCTACGAGCAGTACTTC. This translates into CSVHLADSYEQYF.